The rows below give T cell receptor beta chains drawn from one sample of a study of blood T cell repertoires in COVID-19. Profiled with immunoSEQ multiplex PCR; TCRdb holds only in-frame clones, not every one. This sample yields roughly 250,000 clones, of which more than 75% are seen a single time; 3.3% belongs to the top ten. Input material: PBMCs or T cells enriched from blood (not recorded which). The receptors derive from a woman between 40 and 50 years old with acute COVID-19. CDR3s include the opening cysteine and the closing phenylalanine or tryptophan. D genes are given only for firm matches. Clone size is not always given. Where it is, it says once, few, many or a class for expanded clones.

D gene: TRBD2; clone size: -; V gene: TRBV2; J gene: TRBJ2-7; CDR3 DNA: TGTGCCAGCAGTGACCCTAGCGGGAGCGATTACGAGCAGTACTTC; CDR3 protein: CASSDPSGSDYEQYF
D gene: -; clone size: -; V gene: TRBV11-3; J gene: TRBJ2-1; CDR3 DNA: TGTGCCAGCAGCCCGGACAGATACAATGAGCAGTTCTTC; CDR3 protein: CASSPDRYNEQFF
D gene: -; clone size: -; V gene: TRBV5-4; J gene: TRBJ1-1; CDR3 DNA: TGTGCCAGCAGCTTAGGGACACAAAAACGGGCTTTCTTT; CDR3 protein: CASSLGTQKRAFF
D gene: -; clone size: -; V gene: TRBV25-1; J gene: TRBJ1-5; CDR3 DNA: TGTGCCAGCAGTGAGGCTAATCAGCCCCAGCATTTT; CDR3 protein: CASSEANQPQHF
D gene: -; clone size: -; V gene: TRBV19; J gene: TRBJ2-1; CDR3 DNA: TGTGCCAGTAGTAGGGGGCTGGTGAATGAGCAGTTCTTC; CDR3 protein: CASSRGLVNEQFF
D gene: -; clone size: -; V gene: TRBV7-6; J gene: TRBJ1-5; CDR3 DNA: TGTGCCAGCAGCCAGCAACAGGGCCGCAATCAGCCCCAGCATTTT; CDR3 protein: CASSQQQGRNQPQHF
D gene: TRBD2; clone size: -; V gene: TRBV5-5; J gene: TRBJ2-7; CDR3 DNA: TGTGCCAGCAGCTTGGTCGGGAGGGCCAACGAGCAGTACTTC; CDR3 protein: CASSLVGRANEQYF
D gene: -; clone size: once; V gene: TRBV3-1/TRBV3-2; J gene: TRBJ1-3; CDR3 DNA: TGTGCCAGCAGTCGGGGAGGGGACGCTGGAAACACCATATATTTT; CDR3 protein: CASSRGGDAGNTIYF
D gene: TRBD2; clone size: -; V gene: TRBV7-9; J gene: TRBJ2-1; CDR3 DNA: TGTGCCAGCAGCCATTCGGGGGGAGGGGAGAATGAGCAGTTCTTC; CDR3 protein: CASSHSGGGENEQFF
D gene: -; clone size: -; V gene: TRBV19; J gene: TRBJ2-3; CDR3 DNA: TGTGCCACCTCCGGGACACTCAAAACAGATACGCGGTATTTT; CDR3 protein: CATSGTLKTDTRYF
D gene: -; clone size: -; V gene: TRBV11-1; J gene: TRBJ2-1; CDR3 DNA: TGTGCCAGCACCCATAGCATATCGAGCTCCTACAATGAGCAGTTCTTC; CDR3 protein: CASTHSISSSYNEQFF
D gene: -; clone size: -; V gene: TRBV11-2; J gene: TRBJ1-4; CDR3 DNA: TGTGCCAGCAGCTTAGCACAGGACCTGCAAAAACTGTTTTTT; CDR3 protein: CASSLAQDLQKLFF
D gene: TRBD2; clone size: -; V gene: TRBV19; J gene: TRBJ2-1; CDR3 DNA: TGTGCCAGTAGTATAAGGAGGGCTAGCGGGAGATTCTACAATGAGCAGTTCTTC; CDR3 protein: CASSIRRASGRFYNEQFF
D gene: TRBD1; clone size: -; V gene: TRBV5-6; J gene: TRBJ1-5; CDR3 DNA: TGTGCCAGCAGCTTCGGACAGGGGAGTCAGCCCCAGCATTTT; CDR3 protein: CASSFGQGSQPQHF
D gene: TRBD1; clone size: -; V gene: TRBV12-3/TRBV12-4; J gene: TRBJ1-1; CDR3 DNA: TGTGCCAGCAGGGTGACAGGGAGAGCTTTCTTT; CDR3 protein: CASRVTGRAFF
D gene: TRBD2; clone size: -; V gene: TRBV7-3; J gene: TRBJ2-5; CDR3 DNA: TGTGCCAGCAGCCCTAGCGGGAACCCAGGGGAGACCCAGTACTTC; CDR3 protein: CASSPSGNPGETQYF
D gene: -; clone size: -; V gene: TRBV24-1; J gene: TRBJ1-5; CDR3 DNA: TGTGCCACCAGTGAAAGGGGGAGCAATCAGCCCCAGCATTTT; CDR3 protein: CATSERGSNQPQHF
D gene: -; clone size: -; V gene: TRBV9; J gene: TRBJ2-1; CDR3 DNA: TGTGCCAGCAGCCAAACGGGCTCCTACAATGAGCAGTTCTTC; CDR3 protein: CASSQTGSYNEQFF
D gene: -; clone size: -; V gene: TRBV19; J gene: TRBJ2-7; CDR3 DNA: TGTGCCAGTACACCCGGCGTTGGGGACACCTACGAGCAGTACTTC; CDR3 protein: CASTPGVGDTYEQYF
D gene: TRBD1; clone size: -; V gene: TRBV6-2/TRBV6-3; J gene: TRBJ1-5; CDR3 DNA: TGTGCCAGCAGTTCTTTCTCCGGGACAGGGAATCAGCCCCAGCATTTT; CDR3 protein: CASSSFSGTGNQPQHF
D gene: TRBD1; clone size: -; V gene: TRBV6-1; J gene: TRBJ1-2; CDR3 DNA: TGTGCCAGCAGTGACCCCGGACAGGGGCATGGCTACACCTTC; CDR3 protein: CASSDPGQGHGYTF
D gene: -; clone size: -; V gene: TRBV6-1; J gene: TRBJ2-1; CDR3 DNA: TGTGCCAGCAGTGAACTCGGGAGCAATGAGCAGTTCTTC; CDR3 protein: CASSELGSNEQFF
D gene: TRBD1; clone size: -; V gene: TRBV6-5; J gene: TRBJ2-1; CDR3 DNA: TGTGCCAGCAGAAGACAGGGGGCGCCGGGGAATGAGCAGTTCTTC; CDR3 protein: CASRRQGAPGNEQFF
D gene: -; clone size: -; V gene: TRBV12-5; J gene: TRBJ1-6; CDR3 DNA: TGTGCTAGTGGCCCTTCAGGGGATGTCTATAATTCACCCCTCCACTTT; CDR3 protein: CASGPSGDVYNSPLHF
D gene: -; clone size: few; V gene: TRBV19; J gene: TRBJ1-1; CDR3 DNA: TGTGCCAGTAGTGCCGGACAGTTGTACACTGAAGCTTTCTTT; CDR3 protein: CASSAGQLYTEAFF
D gene: -; clone size: -; V gene: TRBV29-1; J gene: TRBJ2-1; CDR3 DNA: TGCAGCGTTGTGGGAGACTCCTACAATGAGCAGTTCTTC; CDR3 protein: CSVVGDSYNEQFF
D gene: TRBD1; clone size: -; V gene: TRBV6-1; J gene: TRBJ1-4; CDR3 DNA: TGTGCCAGCAGTGAACCCAAGACGGGACAGGCGGTTCAGAGACTTGAAAAACTGTTTTTT; CDR3 protein: CASSEPKTGQAVQRLEKLFF
D gene: TRBD1; clone size: -; V gene: TRBV5-1; J gene: TRBJ1-1; CDR3 DNA: TGCGCCAGCAGCCTATTGAGACAGGGGACTGAAGCTTTCTTT; CDR3 protein: CASSLLRQGTEAFF
D gene: TRBD1; clone size: -; V gene: TRBV18; J gene: TRBJ2-2; CDR3 DNA: TGTGCCAGCTCACCAAGCAGCCCAGGGGGTTTCGGGGAGCTGTTTTTT; CDR3 protein: CASSPSSPGGFGELFF
D gene: TRBD1; clone size: -; V gene: TRBV6-5; J gene: TRBJ2-1; CDR3 DNA: TGTGCCAGCAGTCGCGACAGGGGCCATGAGCAGTTCTTC; CDR3 protein: CASSRDRGHEQFF
D gene: TRBD1; clone size: few; V gene: TRBV7-8; J gene: TRBJ1-1; CDR3 DNA: TGTGCCAGCAGCTGGGACGGACAGGGAGAAGCTTTCTTT; CDR3 protein: CASSWDGQGEAFF
D gene: TRBD2; clone size: -; V gene: TRBV3-1/TRBV3-2; J gene: TRBJ2-7; CDR3 DNA: TGTGCCAGCAGCCAAACACGACCTAGCGGGAGTGGGTACGAGCAGTACTTC; CDR3 protein: CASSQTRPSGSGYEQYF
D gene: TRBD1; clone size: -; V gene: TRBV10-1; J gene: TRBJ2-1; CDR3 DNA: TGCGCCAGCAGTGAACAGGGGGAAGGGGATGAGCAGTTCTTC; CDR3 protein: CASSEQGEGDEQFF
D gene: TRBD2; clone size: -; V gene: TRBV7-9; J gene: TRBJ2-7; CDR3 DNA: TGTGCCAGCAGCTTAGCGGCGGGAGGTACCTACGAGCAGTACTTC; CDR3 protein: CASSLAAGGTYEQYF
D gene: TRBD2; clone size: -; V gene: TRBV7-3; J gene: TRBJ2-3; CDR3 DNA: TGTGCCAGCAGCCCCGCCGTCAAGCGGGGGTCAGATACGCAGTATTTT; CDR3 protein: CASSPAVKRGSDTQYF
D gene: -; clone size: once; V gene: TRBV6-5; J gene: TRBJ1-5; CDR3 DNA: TGTGCCAGCAGGTTAGGGGGCAATCAGCCCCAGCATTTT; CDR3 protein: CASRLGGNQPQHF
D gene: TRBD2; clone size: few; V gene: TRBV7-2; J gene: TRBJ2-7; CDR3 DNA: TGTGCCAGCAGCTTGGGGCTAGCGGGGGACTACGAGCAGTACTTC; CDR3 protein: CASSLGLAGDYEQYF
D gene: TRBD2; clone size: -; V gene: TRBV7-6; J gene: TRBJ2-1; CDR3 DNA: TGTGCCAGCAGCTTATCGGGACTAGCGACCTACAATGAGCAGTTCTTC; CDR3 protein: CASSLSGLATYNEQFF
D gene: -; clone size: once; V gene: TRBV2; J gene: TRBJ2-3; CDR3 DNA: TGTGCCAGCACCGTTAGAGATACGCAGTATTTT; CDR3 protein: CASTVRDTQYF
D gene: TRBD2; clone size: -; V gene: TRBV6-4; J gene: TRBJ2-1; CDR3 DNA: TGTGCCAGCAGTGCGCGGGGGGGCCACAATGAGCAGTTCTTC; CDR3 protein: CASSARGGHNEQFF
D gene: TRBD2; clone size: -; V gene: TRBV29-1; J gene: TRBJ2-1; CDR3 DNA: TGCAGCGTTGTTCTAGCGGGAGTTCATGAGCAGTTCTTC; CDR3 protein: CSVVLAGVHEQFF
D gene: -; clone size: -; V gene: TRBV25-1; J gene: TRBJ1-2; CDR3 DNA: TGTGCCAGCAGTAGGACAGTCGATAGCTATGGCTACACCTTC; CDR3 protein: CASSRTVDSYGYTF
D gene: TRBD1; clone size: -; V gene: TRBV5-1; J gene: TRBJ2-7; CDR3 DNA: TGCGCCAGCAGCACGTCGGGACAGAGTTACGAGCAGTACTTC; CDR3 protein: CASSTSGQSYEQYF
D gene: -; clone size: -; V gene: TRBV27; J gene: TRBJ1-4; CDR3 DNA: TGTGCCAGCAGTCCCCAGGGGAAAAATGAAAAACTGTTTTTT; CDR3 protein: CASSPQGKNEKLFF
D gene: -; clone size: -; V gene: TRBV2; J gene: TRBJ1-4; CDR3 DNA: TGTGCCAGCAGTGTTACAGTGAGAGGGGAAAAACTGTTTTTT; CDR3 protein: CASSVTVRGEKLFF
D gene: -; clone size: once; V gene: TRBV19; J gene: TRBJ1-3; CDR3 DNA: TGTGCCAGTAGTCCCGGTGGAGCTCACTCTGGAAACACCATATATTTT; CDR3 protein: CASSPGGAHSGNTIYF
D gene: -; clone size: few; V gene: TRBV6-5; J gene: TRBJ1-1; CDR3 DNA: TGTGCCAGCAGTTTCGAGGGTTCTGAAGCTTTCTTT; CDR3 protein: CASSFEGSEAFF
D gene: TRBD1; clone size: -; V gene: TRBV19; J gene: TRBJ2-7; CDR3 DNA: TGTGCCAGTAGTAACGGGACAGTCGAGGGCTTC; CDR3 protein: CASSNGTVEGF
D gene: TRBD1; clone size: -; V gene: TRBV5-6; J gene: TRBJ1-5; CDR3 DNA: TGTGCCAGCAGTTCCGGGACAGGGGATAGCAATCAGCCCCAGCATTTT; CDR3 protein: CASSSGTGDSNQPQHF
D gene: -; clone size: -; V gene: TRBV3-1/TRBV3-2; J gene: TRBJ1-2; CDR3 DNA: TGTGCCAGCAGGCAAAAGCTCGGTGGGGAAACAGGGTTGCACTATGGCTACACCTTC; CDR3 protein: CASRQKLGGETGLHYGYTF
D gene: TRBD1; clone size: -; V gene: TRBV28; J gene: TRBJ2-1; CDR3 DNA: TGTGCCAGCAGTATACAGGGGGTTTACAATGAGCAGTTCTTC; CDR3 protein: CASSIQGVYNEQFF